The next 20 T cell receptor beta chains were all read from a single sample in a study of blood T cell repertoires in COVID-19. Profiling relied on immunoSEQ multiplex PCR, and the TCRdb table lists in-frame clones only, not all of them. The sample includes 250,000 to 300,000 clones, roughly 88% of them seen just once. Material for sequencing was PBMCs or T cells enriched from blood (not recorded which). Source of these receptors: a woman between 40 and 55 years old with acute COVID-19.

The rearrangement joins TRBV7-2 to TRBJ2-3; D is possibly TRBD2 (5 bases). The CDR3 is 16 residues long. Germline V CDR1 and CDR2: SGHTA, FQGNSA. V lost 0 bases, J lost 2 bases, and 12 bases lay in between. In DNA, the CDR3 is TGTGCCAGCAGCTTAGCGCGGGTGGTTTCCACAGATACGCAGTATTTT. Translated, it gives CASSLARVVSTDTQYF.

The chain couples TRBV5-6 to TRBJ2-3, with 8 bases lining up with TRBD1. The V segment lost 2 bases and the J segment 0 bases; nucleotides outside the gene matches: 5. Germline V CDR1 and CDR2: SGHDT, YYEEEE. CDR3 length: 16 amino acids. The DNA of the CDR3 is TGTGCCAGCAGCTTAAGGACAGGGCTGAGCACAGATACGCAGTATTTT. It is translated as CASSLRTGLSTDTQYF.

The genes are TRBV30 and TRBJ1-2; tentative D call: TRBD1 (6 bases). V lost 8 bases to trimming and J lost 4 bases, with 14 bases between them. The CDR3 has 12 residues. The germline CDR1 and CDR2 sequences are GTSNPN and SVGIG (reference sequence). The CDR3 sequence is CARGHSGYGYTF. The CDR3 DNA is TGTGCCCGGGGACATTCGGGCTATGGCTACACCTTC.

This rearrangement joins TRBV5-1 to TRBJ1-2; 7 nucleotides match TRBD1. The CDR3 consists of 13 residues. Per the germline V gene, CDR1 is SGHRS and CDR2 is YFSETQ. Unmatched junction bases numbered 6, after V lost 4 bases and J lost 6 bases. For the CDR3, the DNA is TGCGCCAGCAGCGCCGAGGGACAGAATGGCTACACCTTC. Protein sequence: CASSAEGQNGYTF.

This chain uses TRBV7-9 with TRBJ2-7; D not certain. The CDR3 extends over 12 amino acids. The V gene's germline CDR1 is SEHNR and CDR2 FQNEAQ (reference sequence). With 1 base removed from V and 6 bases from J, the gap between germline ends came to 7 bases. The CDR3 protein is CASSLGGTEQYF. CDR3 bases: TGTGCCAGCAGCTTAGGCGGCACCGAGCAGTACTTC.

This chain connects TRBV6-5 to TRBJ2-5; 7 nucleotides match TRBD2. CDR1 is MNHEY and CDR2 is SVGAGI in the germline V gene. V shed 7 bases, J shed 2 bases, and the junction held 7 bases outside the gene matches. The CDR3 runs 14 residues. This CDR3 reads CASNRMGGQETQYF. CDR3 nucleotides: TGTGCCAGCAACCGCATGGGGGGGCAAGAGACCCAGTACTTC.

CDR3 coding DNA: TGTGCCAGCAGTCCCTCCGGCGGCCTGTCCACTGAAGCTTTCTTT. Translated: CASSPSGGLSTEAFF. J is TRBJ1-1 and V is TRBV6-2 or TRBV6-3, with no clear D. V lost 5 bases, J lost 4 bases, and 17 bases lay in between. The germline gives CDR1 MNHEY, CDR2 SVGEGT. The CDR3 totals 15 residues.

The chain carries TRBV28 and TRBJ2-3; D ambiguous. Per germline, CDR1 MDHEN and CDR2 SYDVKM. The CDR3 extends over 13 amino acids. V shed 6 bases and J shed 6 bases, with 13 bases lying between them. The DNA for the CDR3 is TGTGCCAGCAGCTTCCTCCTTCGGGATACGCAGTATTTT. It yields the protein CASSFLLRDTQYF.

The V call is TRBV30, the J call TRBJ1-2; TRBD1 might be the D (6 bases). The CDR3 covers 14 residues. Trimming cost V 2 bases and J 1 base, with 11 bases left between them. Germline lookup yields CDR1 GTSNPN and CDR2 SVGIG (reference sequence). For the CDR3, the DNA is TGTGCCTGGAGTCCGCTACAGGGTAACTATGGCTACACCTTC. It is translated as CAWSPLQGNYGYTF.

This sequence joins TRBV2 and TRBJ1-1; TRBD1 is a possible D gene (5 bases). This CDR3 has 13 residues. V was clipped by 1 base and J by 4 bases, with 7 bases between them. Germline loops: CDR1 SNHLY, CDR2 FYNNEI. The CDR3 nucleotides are TGTGCCAGCAGTGAAGACGGGGGCACTGAAGCTTTCTTT. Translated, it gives CASSEDGGTEAFF.

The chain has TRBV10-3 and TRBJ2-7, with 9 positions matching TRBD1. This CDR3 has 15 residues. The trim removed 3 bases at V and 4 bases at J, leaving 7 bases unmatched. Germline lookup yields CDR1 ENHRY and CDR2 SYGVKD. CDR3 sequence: CAISDRTGAGYEQYF. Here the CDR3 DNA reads TGTGCCATCAGTGACCGGACAGGGGCTGGTTACGAGCAGTACTTC.

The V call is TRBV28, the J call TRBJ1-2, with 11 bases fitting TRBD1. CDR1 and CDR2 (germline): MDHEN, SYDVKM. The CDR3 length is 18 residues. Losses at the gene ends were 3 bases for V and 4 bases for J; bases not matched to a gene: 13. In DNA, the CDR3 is TGTGCCAGCAGTTTTAACGGACAGGGGGCTTTTGCGGCCTATGGCTACACCTTC. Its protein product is CASSFNGQGAFAAYGYTF.

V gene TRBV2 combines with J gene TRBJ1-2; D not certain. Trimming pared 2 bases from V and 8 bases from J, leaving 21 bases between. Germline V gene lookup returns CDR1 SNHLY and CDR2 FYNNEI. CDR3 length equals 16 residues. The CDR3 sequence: CASSENLPGLSKGYTF. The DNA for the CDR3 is TGTGCCAGCAGTGAAAATTTGCCAGGACTTTCTAAGGGCTACACCTTC. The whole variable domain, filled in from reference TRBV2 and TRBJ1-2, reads EPEVTQTPSHQVTQMGQEVILRCVPISNHLYFYWYRQILGQKVEFLVSFYNNEISEKSEIFDDQFSVERPDGSNFTLKIRSTKLEDSAMYFCASSENLPGLSKGYTFGSGTRLTVV.

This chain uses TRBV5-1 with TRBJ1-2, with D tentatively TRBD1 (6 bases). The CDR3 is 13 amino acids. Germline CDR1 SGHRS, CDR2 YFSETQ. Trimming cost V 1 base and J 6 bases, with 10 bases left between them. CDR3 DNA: TGCGCCAGCAGCTTGCGGGCAGGGGATGGCTACACCTTC. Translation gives CASSLRAGDGYTF.

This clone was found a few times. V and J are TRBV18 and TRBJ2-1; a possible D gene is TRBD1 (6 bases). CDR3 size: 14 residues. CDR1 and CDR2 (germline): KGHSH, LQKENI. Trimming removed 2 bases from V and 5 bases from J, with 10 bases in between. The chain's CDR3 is CASSPSRDNNEQFF. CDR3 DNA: TGTGCCAGCTCACCATCCCGGGACAACAATGAGCAGTTCTTC.

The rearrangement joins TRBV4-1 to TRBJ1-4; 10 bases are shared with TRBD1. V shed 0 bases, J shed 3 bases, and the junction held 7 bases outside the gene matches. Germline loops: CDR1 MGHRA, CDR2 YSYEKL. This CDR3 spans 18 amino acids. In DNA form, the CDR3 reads TGCGCCAGCAGCCAAGATTTGCGGACAGGGGGTGCTAATGAAAAACTGTTTTTT. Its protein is CASSQDLRTGGANEKLFF.

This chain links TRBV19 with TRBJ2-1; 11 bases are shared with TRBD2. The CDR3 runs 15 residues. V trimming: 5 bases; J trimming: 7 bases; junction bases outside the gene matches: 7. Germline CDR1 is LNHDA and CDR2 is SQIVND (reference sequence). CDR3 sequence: CASSGPGLAVNEQFF. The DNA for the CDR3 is TGTGCCAGTAGTGGACCGGGACTAGCGGTGAATGAGCAGTTCTTC.

The CDR3 region has the DNA TGTGCCAGCAGCTTGGGTCACCGGGGCAATCAGCCCCAGCATTTT. It encodes CASSLGHRGNQPQHF. The rearrangement links TRBV7-2 to TRBJ1-5; D is unclear. The CDR3 covers 15 residues. Germline loops: CDR1 SGHTA, CDR2 FQGNSA. V was pared by 3 bases and J by 2 bases, with 11 bases between.

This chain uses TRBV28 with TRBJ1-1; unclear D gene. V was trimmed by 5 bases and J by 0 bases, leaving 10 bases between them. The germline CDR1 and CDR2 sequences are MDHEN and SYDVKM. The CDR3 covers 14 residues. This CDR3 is CASSEILMNTEAFF. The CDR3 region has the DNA TGTGCCAGCAGTGAGATCCTAATGAACACTGAAGCTTTCTTT.

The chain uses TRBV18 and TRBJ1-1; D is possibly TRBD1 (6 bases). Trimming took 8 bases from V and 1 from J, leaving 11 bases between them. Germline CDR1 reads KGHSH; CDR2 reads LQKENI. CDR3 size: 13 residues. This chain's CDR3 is CASNDRSNTEAFF. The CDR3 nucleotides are TGTGCCAGCAATGACAGGTCGAACACTGAAGCTTTCTTT.